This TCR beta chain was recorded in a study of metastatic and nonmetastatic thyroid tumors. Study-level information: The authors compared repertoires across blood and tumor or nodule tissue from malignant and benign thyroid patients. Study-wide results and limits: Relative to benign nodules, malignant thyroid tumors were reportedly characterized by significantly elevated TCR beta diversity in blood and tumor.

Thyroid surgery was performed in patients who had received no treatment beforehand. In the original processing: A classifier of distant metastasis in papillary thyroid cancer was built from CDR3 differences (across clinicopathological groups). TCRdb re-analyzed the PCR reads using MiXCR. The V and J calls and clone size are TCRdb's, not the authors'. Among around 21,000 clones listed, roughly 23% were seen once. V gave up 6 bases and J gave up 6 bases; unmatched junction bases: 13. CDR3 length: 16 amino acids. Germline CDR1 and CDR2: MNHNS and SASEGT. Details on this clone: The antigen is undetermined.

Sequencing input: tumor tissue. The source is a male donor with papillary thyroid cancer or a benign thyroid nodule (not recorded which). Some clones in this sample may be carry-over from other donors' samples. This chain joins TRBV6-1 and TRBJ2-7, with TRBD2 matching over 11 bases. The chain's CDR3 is CASSSGGLAEVSEQYF. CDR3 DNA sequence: TGTGCCAGCAGCTCCGGGGGACTAGCGGAAGTCTCCGAGCAGTACTTC.